This passage covers 16 T cell receptor beta chains from one sample sequenced in a study of blood T cell repertoires in COVID-19. Only in-frame clones appear in the TCRdb table, and some are missing; sequencing was by immunoSEQ multiplex PCR. The sample shows 200,000 to 250,000 clones, about 80% of them seen only once. Sequencing was carried out using PBMCs or T cells enriched from blood (not recorded which). The receptors derive from a woman aged 45-65 years who had been exposed to COVID-19.

With regard to this clone: This same CDR3 is encoded by further DNA sequences in the sample. The gene calls are TRBV19 and TRBJ1-1; D ambiguous. The CDR3 loop spans 14 amino acids. V lost 5 bases and J lost 1, with 11 bases in between. Germline loops: CDR1 LNHDA, CDR2 SQIVND (reference sequence). The CDR3 loop is CASSPQDRNTEAFF. The CDR3 DNA is TGTGCCAGTAGTCCTCAGGATCGGAACACTGAAGCTTTCTTT.

This chain connects TRBV27 to TRBJ1-1; D uncertain. CDR3 length equals 13 residues. Germline V gene sequence: CDR1 MNHEY, CDR2 SMNVEV (reference sequence). V was trimmed by 4 bases and J by 5 bases, leaving 11 bases between them. The CDR3 loop is CASSSQTWTEAFF. The DNA of the CDR3 is TGTGCCAGCAGTTCGCAAACATGGACTGAAGCTTTCTTT.

In this sample, this clone turned up once. The rearrangement joins TRBV28 to TRBJ1-1; weak D call: TRBD1 (6 bases). The CDR3 has 12 residues. Per the germline V gene, CDR1 is MDHEN and CDR2 is SYDVKM. V shed 6 bases and J shed 5 bases, with 10 bases lying between them. The CDR3 DNA reads TGTGCCAGCAGCCCTAGGGGGACTGAAGCTTTCTTT. It specifies CASSPRGTEAFF.

V gene TRBV19 combines with J gene TRBJ2-3; TRBD1 matches 9 bases. In germline, CDR1 is LNHDA, CDR2 SQIVND (reference sequence). There are 14 residues in the CDR3. V shed 6 bases, J shed 8 bases, and the junction held 9 bases outside the gene matches. For the CDR3, the DNA is TGTGCCAGTAGCCCGGGACAGGGCACCGGTACGCAGTATTTT. Residues: CASSPGQGTGTQYF.

The V call is TRBV29-1, the J call TRBJ1-2; D perhaps matches TRBD1 (5 bases). Germline-derived CDR1 and CDR2 are SQVTM and ANQGSEA. The CDR3 runs 12 residues. V was cut by 5 bases and J by 4 bases, with 11 bases left in between. The CDR3 bases are TGCAGCGTTATATCACAGGCCTATGGCTACACCTTC. Its protein is CSVISQAYGYTF.

This chain uses TRBV5-4 with TRBJ1-1; TRBD1 matches 7 bases. J lost 1 base, V lost 4 bases, and 4 bases had no gene match. Looked up from germline, CDR1 is SGHNT and CDR2 is YYREEE (reference sequence). The length of the CDR3 is 14 residues. CDR3 sequence reads: CASSDRDKNTEAFF. CDR3 bases: TGTGCCAGCAGCGACAGGGACAAGAACACTGAAGCTTTCTTT.

J is TRBJ1-1 and V is TRBV12-3 or TRBV12-4; D uncertain. The CDR3 covers 13 residues. Trimming took off 8 bases at V and 2 bases at J, with 12 bases between the two ends. CDR3 in amino acids: CASFVQPNTEAFF. CDR3 bases: TGTGCCAGCTTTGTACAGCCAAACACTGAAGCTTTCTTT.

The chain recombines TRBV21-1 with TRBJ1-4; TRBD1, the table's D call, lacks a check against the DNA. TRBV21-1 is classified as a pseudogene. This CDR3 has 16 residues. The CDR3: CASSNYGTATNEKLFF. For the CDR3, the DNA is TGTGCCAGCAGCAATTACGGGACAGCAACTAATGAAAAACTGTTTTTT.

The chain carries TRBV5-8 and TRBJ1-4; 7 nucleotides align to TRBD1. Germline assignment: CDR1 SGHTS and CDR2 YDEGEE. With V trimmed by 5 bases and J by 8 bases, 6 bases remained unmatched. CDR3 length: 13 residues. CDR3 amino acids: CASRQGLVEKLFF. CDR3 in DNA: TGTGCCAGCAGACAGGGGTTGGTCGAAAAACTGTTTTTT. Full variable domain (rest looked up from reference TRBV5-8 and TRBJ1-4): EAGVTQSPTHLIKTRGQQATLRCSPISGHTSVYWYQQALGLGLQFLLWYDEGEERNRGNFPPRFSGRQFPNYSSELNVNALELEDSALYLCASRQGLVEKLFFGSGTQLSVL.

V is TRBV5-4 and J is TRBJ1-3, with 8 bases lining up with TRBD1. After removal of 3 bases from V and 2 bases from J, the junction contained 7 bases not matched to a gene. Germline values: CDR1 SGHNT, CDR2 YYREEE (reference sequence). CDR3 size: 16 residues. CDR3 bases: TGTGCCAGCAGCTCGGAGGGACAGGCGCCTGGAAACACCATATATTTT. Translating it yields CASSSEGQAPGNTIYF.

The rearrangement joins TRBV7-8 to TRBJ1-3; D gene unclear. CDR1 and CDR2 from the germline V gene are SGHVS and FQNEAQ. Trimming left V 0 bases short and J 0 bases short, with 6 bases between. This CDR3 spans 15 amino acids. The CDR3 DNA reads TGTGCCAGCAGCTTAGCGGCGGGCTCTGGAAACACCATATATTTT. Encoded protein: CASSLAAGSGNTIYF.

CDR3 loop: CASSEYGQGNTEAFF. The DNA of the CDR3 is TGCGCCAGCAGTGAGTACGGACAGGGTAACACTGAAGCTTTCTTT. This chain links TRBV10-2 with TRBJ1-1; 8 nucleotides agree with TRBD1. Germline values: CDR1 WSHSY, CDR2 SAAADI. V lost 1 base, J lost 2 bases, and 3 bases stayed unmatched. CDR3 length: 15 residues.

The chain combines TRBV5-6 with TRBJ2-5; 8 nucleotides line up with TRBD1. The CDR3 is made up of 16 amino acids. V lost 0 bases, J lost 3 bases, and 7 bases stayed unmatched. CDR1 is SGHDT and CDR2 is YYEEEE in the germline V gene. The CDR3 nucleotides are TGTGCCAGCAGCTTGGGGGACAGGCTGGGAGAAGAGACCCAGTACTTC. Protein sequence: CASSLGDRLGEETQYF.

This clone was observed once. The chain joins TRBV28 to TRBJ2-2; TRBD1 matches at 8 bases. This CDR3 has 14 amino acids. Trimming at V came to 7 bases and at J to 5 bases, leaving 6 bases not matched to a gene. CDR1 and CDR2 from the germline V gene are MDHEN and SYDVKM. The chain's CDR3 is CASTRTGLTGELFF. As DNA, the CDR3 is TGTGCCAGCACCAGGACAGGGCTGACCGGGGAGCTGTTTTTT.

The genes are TRBV29-1 and TRBJ1-2; 9 bases align to TRBD1. Germline lookup yields CDR1 SQVTM and CDR2 ANQGSEA. This CDR3 has 12 amino acids. V lost 7 bases to trimming and J lost 7 bases; unmatched junction nucleotides: 7. CDR3 protein: CSGGQGRGGYTF. CDR3 nucleotides: TGCAGCGGCGGACAGGGGAGAGGTGGCTACACCTTC. Combining the CDR3 with reference TRBV29-1 and TRBJ1-2 gives the whole variable domain SAVISQKPSRDICQRGTSLTIQCQVDSQVTMMFWYRQQPGQSLTLIATANQGSEATYESGFVIDKFPISRPNLTFSTLTVSNMSPEDSSIYLCSGGQGRGGYTFGSGTRLTVV.

The rearrangement joins TRBV19 to TRBJ1-5, with D perhaps matching TRBD1 (5 bases). V was clipped by 9 bases and J by 6 bases, with 15 bases between them. The CDR3 runs 13 residues. The germline CDR1 and CDR2 sequences are LNHDA and SQIVND (reference sequence). The CDR3 DNA reads as TGTGCCAGCAACCCCCAGGGCAGTCAGCCCCAGCATTTT. Its protein is CASNPQGSQPQHF. Filled out from reference TRBV19 and TRBJ1-5, the complete variable domain reads DGGITQSPKYLFRKEGQNVTLSCEQNLNHDAMYWYRQDPGQGLRLIYYSQIVNDFQKGDIAEGYSVSREKKESFPLTVTSAQKNPTAFYLCASNPQGSQPQHFGDGTRLSIL.